This entry is about one TCR beta chain. The antigen is unknown. The data stem from a study of cytomegalovirus exposure and HLA in healthy donors. Study-level results: Associated with HLA alleles at 0.05 false discovery rate in a later analysis were 16,951 TCR beta sequences.

The PCR was carried out with 60 Vbeta primers and 13 Jbeta primers. TCRdb keeps only in-frame clones here, not all; method: immunoSEQ multiplex PCR. The top ten clones hold around 3.6% of a sample with 95,000 to 150,000 clones, around 78% of them seen once. V shed 0 bases and J shed 0 bases, with 4 bases lying between them. Germline values: CDR1 SGHNT, CDR2 YENEEA. This CDR3 spans 14 amino acids. The source of this sequence is a man in his forties in good health and CMV-seronegative. Source material: PBMCs. The genes are TRBV11-3 and TRBJ2-3; no firm D call. The CDR3 nucleotides read TGTGCCAGCAGCTTAGATCCTAGCACAGATACGCAGTATTTT. Translation: CASSLDPSTDTQYF.